This entry concerns a single T cell receptor beta chain. Trimming cost V 7 bases and J 2 bases, with 15 bases left between them. The germline V gene has CDR1 ENHRY and CDR2 SYGVKD. The CDR3 consists of 14 residues. The sample comes from a study of shared clonotypes between healthy human individuals. Only in-frame clones appear in the TCRdb table, and some are missing; sequencing was by immunoSEQ multiplex PCR. The table includes millions of clones, approximately 94% detected once. The sequencing sample was made of naive CD4+ T cells sorted from blood. The subset: CD45RA+ positively selected. This sequence was found in a man aged 18-30 years in good health. The gene calls are TRBV10-3 and TRBJ2-7; D gene uncertain. The DNA of the CDR3 is TGTGCCATCACCCCGGGTCCTGGGGCCTACGAGCAGTACTTC. It yields the protein CAITPGPGAYEQYF.